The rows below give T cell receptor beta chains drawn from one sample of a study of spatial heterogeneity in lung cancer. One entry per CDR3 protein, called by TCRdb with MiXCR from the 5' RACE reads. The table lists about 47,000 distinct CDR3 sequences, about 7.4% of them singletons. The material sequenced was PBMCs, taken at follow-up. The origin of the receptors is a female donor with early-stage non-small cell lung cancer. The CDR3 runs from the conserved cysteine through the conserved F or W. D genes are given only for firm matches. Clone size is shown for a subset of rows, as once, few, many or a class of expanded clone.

CATRDRGATEAFF TGTGCCACACGGGACAGGGGAGCCACTGAAGCTTTCTTT many TRBJ1-1 TRBD1 TRBV12-3/TRBV12-4 13
CASSFNGLLNTEAFF TGTGCCAGCAGCTTCAACGGCCTCTTGAACACTGAAGCTTTCTTT many TRBJ1-1 . TRBV7-2 15
CASSYTLVAGGSTDTQYF TGTGCCAGCAGTTACACCCTCGTGGCGGGGGGTAGCACAGATACGCAGTATTTT . TRBJ2-3 TRBD2 TRBV6-2/TRBV6-3 18
CASSPPGQANEQYF TGTGCCAGCTCACCACCGGGACAGGCGAACGAGCAGTACTTC . TRBJ2-7 TRBD1 TRBV18 14
CASRIQGSREAFF TGTGCCAGCAGGATACAGGGGTCGAGGGAAGCTTTCTTT many TRBJ1-1 TRBD1 TRBV28 13
CASSLDKGLLYNEQFF TGTGCCAGCAGCTTAGATAAGGGACTACTTTACAATGAGCAGTTCTTC . TRBJ2-1 TRBD2 TRBV11-2 16
CASSLLADRAYEQYF TGTGCCAGCAGCTTACTGGCGGATAGAGCCTACGAGCAGTACTTC many TRBJ2-7 . TRBV5-5 15
CASTRDALIGANVLTF TGTGCCAGCACCCGGGACGCTTTGATCGGGGCCAACGTCCTGACTTTC . TRBJ2-6 . TRBV9 16
CSVDGLAWTQYF TGCAGCGTTGACGGGTTGGCGTGGACCCAGTACTTC once TRBJ2-5 . TRBV29-1 12
CSAPSPGQGSYEQYF TGCAGTGCTCCAAGTCCGGGACAGGGGAGTTACGAGCAGTACTTC few TRBJ2-7 TRBD1 TRBV20-1 15
CASSFTSGGPQETQYF TGTGCCAGCAGCTTTACATCAGGGGGCCCTCAAGAGACCCAGTACTTC many TRBJ2-5 TRBD1 TRBV7-2 16
CASSMSRADYGYTF TGTGCCAGTAGTATGAGCAGAGCCGACTATGGCTACACCTTC many TRBJ1-2 . TRBV19 14
CASRTGTRPYEQYF TGTGCCAGCAGAACCGGGACTAGACCCTACGAGCAGTACTTC few TRBJ2-7 TRBD2 TRBV7-9 14
CASRGDSRPQHF TGTGCCAGCAGGGGCGACAGCAGGCCCCAGCATTTT many TRBJ1-5 . TRBV6-2/TRBV6-3 12
CASSQSFGGTDTQYF TGCGCCAGCAGCCAGAGTTTTGGGGGCACAGATACGCAGTATTTT . TRBJ2-3 . TRBV4-1 15
CASGLGQPFQETQYF TGTGCCAGCGGGCTAGGGCAGCCATTCCAAGAGACCCAGTACTTC few TRBJ2-5 . TRBV9 15
CASSLEGSSGEQFF TGTGCCAGCAGCTTAGAGGGCAGCTCCGGTGAGCAGTTCTTC . TRBJ2-1 . TRBV7-9 14
CAGSRNREETQYF TGTGCCGGATCCCGAAACAGGGAGGAGACCCAGTACTTC few TRBJ2-5 . TRBV2 13
CASRRTGDTQYF TGTGCCAGCAGAAGGACGGGAGATACGCAGTATTTT many TRBJ2-3 . TRBV2 12
CASSLAAGINYNEQFF TGCGCCAGCAGCTTGGCGGCAGGGATAAACTACAATGAGCAGTTCTTC . TRBJ2-1 . TRBV5-1 16
CASRVSRDGYTF TGTGCCAGCAGGGTCTCACGGGATGGCTACACCTTC . TRBJ1-2 . TRBV2 12
CSVDRGNTEAFF TGCAGCGTTGACAGGGGGAACACTGAAGCTTTCTTT few TRBJ1-1 . TRBV29-1 12
CASSLQAWGETQYF TGTGCCAGCAGTTTACAGGCGTGGGGGGAGACCCAGTACTTC many TRBJ2-5 . TRBV27 14
CASSLPVEDHATVEQFF TGTGCCAGCAGCTTACCAGTTGAGGATCACGCTACCGTTGAGCAGTTCTTC few TRBJ2-1 . TRBV11-2 17
CASSAGGQGRTEAFF TGCGCCAGCAGCGCCGGGGGACAGGGGAGGACTGAAGCTTTCTTT few TRBJ1-1 TRBD1 TRBV5-1 15
CASSLEPGGNQPQHF TGCGCCAGCAGCTTGGAGCCGGGGGGTAATCAGCCCCAGCATTTT medium-sized TRBJ1-5 . TRBV5-1 15
CASSRKNDSPLHF TGTGCCAGCAGCCGCAAAAACGATTCACCCCTCCACTTT many TRBJ1-6 . TRBV5-5 13
CASSMTGTAKSYEQYF TGTGCCAGCAGCATGACTGGGACAGCTAAATCCTACGAGCAGTACTTC . TRBJ2-7 TRBD1 TRBV5-5 16
CSVRRGTDTRYF TGCAGCGTTAGGCGGGGCACAGATACGCGGTATTTT few TRBJ2-3 . TRBV29-1 12
CSARRGDYGYTF TGCAGTGCTAGACGGGGTGACTATGGCTACACCTTC many TRBJ1-2 . TRBV20-1 12
CASSKRRGLAGGSPSPYEQYF TGTGCCAGCAGCAAACGCCGGGGACTAGCGGGGGGCTCTCCAAGTCCCTACGAGCAGTACTTC . TRBJ2-7 TRBD2 TRBV7-8 21
CASSQSMRQVKNQPQHF TGCGCCAGCAGTCAATCGATGAGACAGGTTAAGAATCAGCCCCAGCATTTT . TRBJ1-5 . TRBV23-1 17
CATSADTGVNTGELFF TGTGCCACCAGTGCAGACACCGGGGTTAACACCGGGGAGCTGTTTTTT few TRBJ2-2 . TRBV24-1 16
CASSYGYRVTLHF TGTGCCAGCAGTTACGGGTACAGGGTAACCCTCCACTTT many TRBJ1-6 . TRBV6-5 13
CASSREVNYEQFF TGTGCCAGCAGCAGGGAGGTAAACTATGAGCAGTTCTTC many TRBJ2-1 . TRBV7-9 13
CASSLDLNIQYF TGTGCCAGCAGCTTGGACCTTAACATTCAGTACTTC . TRBJ2-4 . TRBV28 12
CASSLVDQGGSPLHF TGTGCCAGCAGTTTAGTCGACCAGGGCGGATCACCCCTCCACTTT . TRBJ1-6 . TRBV28 15
CASSIKGAEGFF TGTGCCAGCAGCATTAAGGGGGCAGAAGGTTTCTTT few TRBJ1-1 TRBD1 TRBV28 12
CASSPGTGKTYEQYF TGCGCCAGCAGCCCCGGGACAGGGAAAACCTACGAGCAGTACTTC . TRBJ2-7 TRBD1 TRBV5-1 15
CASSSTGSNQPQHF TGTGCCAGCAGTTCTACAGGGTCCAATCAGCCCCAGCATTTT . TRBJ1-5 . TRBV6-2/TRBV6-3 14
CASSALGTSMQFF TGTGCCAGCAGCGCCCTCGGGACAAGTATGCAGTTCTTC . TRBJ2-1 . TRBV11-2 13
CASSWDSSYEQYF TGCGCCAGCAGTTGGGACAGCTCCTACGAGCAGTACTTC many TRBJ2-7 TRBD1 TRBV5-1 13
CASMEHQANYGYTF TGTGCCAGCATGGAGCACCAGGCTAACTATGGCTACACCTTC many TRBJ1-2 . TRBV12-3/TRBV12-4 14
CASSLDRVNTGELFF TGTGCCAGCAGCCTAGACAGGGTGAACACCGGGGAGCTGTTTTTT many TRBJ2-2 TRBD1 TRBV2 15
CASSLQGNTGELFF TGTGCCAGCAGTTTACAGGGAAACACCGGGGAGCTGTTTTTT many TRBJ2-2 . TRBV7-2 14
CASSPGIEQYF TGTGCCAGCAGCCCAGGGATCGAGCAGTACTTC . TRBJ2-7 . TRBV7-9 11
CASSPWRGLAEHNEQFF TGTGCCAGCAGCCCTTGGAGGGGACTAGCGGAGCACAATGAGCAGTTCTTC few TRBJ2-1 TRBD2 TRBV7-9 17
CASSQAPGTGGLYNEQFF TGTGCCAGCAGCCAAGCTCCAGGGACAGGGGGCCTCTACAATGAGCAGTTCTTC . TRBJ2-1 TRBD1 TRBV3-1 18
CSALSRREAVYNEQFF TGCAGTGCGTTATCTAGGCGGGAGGCCGTCTACAATGAGCAGTTCTTC many TRBJ2-1 TRBD2 TRBV20-1 16
CASSQRGPRAETQYF TGTGCCAGCAGCCAAAGGGGGCCCAGGGCAGAGACCCAGTACTTC . TRBJ2-5 TRBD1 TRBV3-1 15
CSARASGGTDTQYF TGCAGTGCTAGAGCTAGCGGGGGCACAGATACGCAGTATTTT . TRBJ2-3 TRBD2 TRBV20-1 14
CASSMSYEQYF TGTGCCAGCAGCATGAGTTACGAGCAGTACTTC many TRBJ2-7 . TRBV7-9 11
CAGTRDRGPQETQYF TGCGCCGGCACCCGGGACAGGGGGCCCCAAGAGACCCAGTACTTC few TRBJ2-5 TRBD1 TRBV5-1 15